The entry below describes one T cell receptor beta chain. The target antigen is unknown. The data stem from a study of Graves' ophthalmopathy and Graves' hyperthyroidism. Scientists amplified the TCR beta CDR3 regions from RNA transcripts. HTBI primers served in a first-round RT-PCR, which a second-round multiplex PCR followed. TCRdb fed the multiplex PCR reads into MiXCR, producing one record per CDR3 protein. The sample holds around 1,200,000 distinct CDR3 sequences; 35% to 45% are singletons and the top ten take 11%. Additional autoimmune diseases, uncontrolled infections, pregnancy or lactation disqualified patients. Serum thyroxine and TRAb, along with clinical symptoms, thyroid ultrasound and orbital computed tomography, were what diagnosis relied on. Germline V gene sequence: CDR1 SGHDN, CDR2 FVKESK. This CDR3 spans 12 amino acids. With 0 bases removed from V and 4 bases from J, the gap between germline ends came to 3 bases.

General observations from the study: Ophthalmopathy progression predictions by the model showed about 79% specificity and 70.59% sensitivity. Blood was where most expanded thyroid clonotypes above 0.001 frequency also turned up.

This chain uses TRBV14 with TRBJ2-5; unclear D gene. The receptor comes from an adult man with Graves' hyperthyroidism. Sequencing input: peripheral blood or thyroid tissue (not recorded which). CDR3 bases: TGTGCCAGCAGCCAAGAAACAGAGACCCAGTACTTC. The encoded protein is CASSQETETQYF.